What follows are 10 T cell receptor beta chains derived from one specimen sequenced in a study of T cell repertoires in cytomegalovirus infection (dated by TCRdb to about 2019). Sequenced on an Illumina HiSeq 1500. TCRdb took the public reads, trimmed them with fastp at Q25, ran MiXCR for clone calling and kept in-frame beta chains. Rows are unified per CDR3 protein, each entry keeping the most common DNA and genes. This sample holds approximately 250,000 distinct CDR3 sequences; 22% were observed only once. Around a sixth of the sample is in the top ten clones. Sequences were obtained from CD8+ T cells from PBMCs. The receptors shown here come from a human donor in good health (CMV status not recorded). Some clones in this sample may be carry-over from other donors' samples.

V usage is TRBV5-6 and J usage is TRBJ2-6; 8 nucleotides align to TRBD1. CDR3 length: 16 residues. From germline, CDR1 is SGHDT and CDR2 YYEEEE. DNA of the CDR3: TGTGTCGACCCCTTAGGACAGGGAGGAGAAACCAACGTCCTGACTTTC. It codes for CVDPLGQGGETNVLTF.

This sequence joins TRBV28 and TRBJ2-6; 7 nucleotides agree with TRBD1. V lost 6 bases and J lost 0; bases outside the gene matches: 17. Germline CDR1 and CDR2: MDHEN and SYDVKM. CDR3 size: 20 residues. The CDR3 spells CASSSTSMTGPGSGANVLTF. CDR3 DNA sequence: TGTGCCAGCAGCTCTACATCAATGACAGGGCCCGGCTCTGGGGCCAACGTCCTGACTTTC. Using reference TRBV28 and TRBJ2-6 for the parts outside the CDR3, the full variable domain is DVKVTQSSRYLVKRTGEKVFLECVQDMDHENMFWYRQDPGLGLRLIYFSYDVKMKEKGDIPEGYSVSREKKERFSLILESASTNQTSMYLCASSSTSMTGPGSGANVLTFGAGSRLTVL.

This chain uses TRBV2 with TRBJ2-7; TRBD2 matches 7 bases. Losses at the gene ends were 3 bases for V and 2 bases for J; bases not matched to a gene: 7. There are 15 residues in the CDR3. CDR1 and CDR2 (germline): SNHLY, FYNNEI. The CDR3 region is CASSDGASGPYEQYF. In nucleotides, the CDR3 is TGTGCCAGCAGTGATGGGGCTAGCGGTCCCTACGAGCAGTACTTC.

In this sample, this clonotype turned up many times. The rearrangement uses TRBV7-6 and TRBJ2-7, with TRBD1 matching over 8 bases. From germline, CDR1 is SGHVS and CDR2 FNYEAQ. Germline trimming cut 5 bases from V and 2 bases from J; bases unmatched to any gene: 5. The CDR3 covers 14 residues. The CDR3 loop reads CASSDGQGAYEQYF. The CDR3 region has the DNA TGTGCCAGCAGCGATGGACAGGGAGCCTACGAGCAGTACTTC. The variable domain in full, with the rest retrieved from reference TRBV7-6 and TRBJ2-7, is GAGVSQSPRYKVTKRGQDVALRCDPISGHVSLYWYRQALGQGPEFLTYFNYEAQQDKSGLPNDRFSAERPEGSISTLTIQRTEQRDSAMYRCASSDGQGAYEQYFGPGTRLTVT.

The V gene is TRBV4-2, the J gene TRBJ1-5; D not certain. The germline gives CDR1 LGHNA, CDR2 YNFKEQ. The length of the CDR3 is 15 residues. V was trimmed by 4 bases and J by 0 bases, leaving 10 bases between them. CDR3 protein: CASSPFHSSNQPQHF. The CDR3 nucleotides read TGTGCCAGCAGCCCCTTCCACAGTAGCAATCAGCCCCAGCATTTT.

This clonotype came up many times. This chain's CDR3 is CASSFPSGVFYGYTF. The DNA for the CDR3 is TGTGCCAGCAGCTTCCCGTCGGGGGTGTTTTATGGCTACACCTTC. The V call is TRBV7-2, the J call TRBJ1-2; possible D gene TRBD1, 5 bases. From germline, CDR1 is SGHTA and CDR2 FQGNSA. V was cut by 3 bases and J by 5 bases, with 16 bases left in between. The CDR3 covers 15 residues.

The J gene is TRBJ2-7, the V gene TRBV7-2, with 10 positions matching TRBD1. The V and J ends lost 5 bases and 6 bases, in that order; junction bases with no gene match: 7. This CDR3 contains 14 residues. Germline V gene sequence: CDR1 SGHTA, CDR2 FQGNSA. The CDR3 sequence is CASSPDDRGREQYF. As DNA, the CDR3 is TGTGCCAGCAGCCCAGATGACAGGGGGCGCGAGCAGTACTTC.

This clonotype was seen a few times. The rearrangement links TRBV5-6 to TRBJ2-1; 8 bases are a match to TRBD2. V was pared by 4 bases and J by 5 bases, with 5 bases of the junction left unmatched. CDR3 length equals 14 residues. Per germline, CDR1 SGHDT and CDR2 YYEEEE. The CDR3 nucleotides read TGTGCCAGCAGCCGGGAGGGGGGGGACAATGAGCAGTTCTTC. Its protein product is CASSREGGDNEQFF.

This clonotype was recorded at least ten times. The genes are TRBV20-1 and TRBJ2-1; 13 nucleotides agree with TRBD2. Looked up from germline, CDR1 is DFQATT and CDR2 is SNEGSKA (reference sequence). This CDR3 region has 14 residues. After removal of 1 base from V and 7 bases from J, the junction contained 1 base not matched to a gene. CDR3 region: CSARGGLAGNEQFF. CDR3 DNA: TGCAGTGCTAGAGGGGGACTAGCGGGGAATGAGCAGTTCTTC.

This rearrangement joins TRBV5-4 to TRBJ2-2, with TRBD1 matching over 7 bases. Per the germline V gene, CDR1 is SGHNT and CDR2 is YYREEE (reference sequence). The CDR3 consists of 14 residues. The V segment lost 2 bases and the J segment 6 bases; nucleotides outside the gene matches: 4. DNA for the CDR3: TGTGCCAGCAGCTTTGGGACAGTAGCCGGGGAGCTGTTTTTT. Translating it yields CASSFGTVAGELFF.